Following are 13 T cell receptor beta chains from one sample sequenced in a study of T cell changes during pregnancy in multiple sclerosis. Assay: immunoSEQ multiplex PCR; the TCRdb copy retains only in-frame clones and omits some. The sample has about 56,000 clones, about 90% seen once. Sequenced here: CD4+ T cells from peripheral blood mononuclear cells, sampled in the second trimester of pregnancy. The receptors were sampled from a female donor with multiple sclerosis, enrolled in a pregnancy study.

This rearrangement joins TRBV7-8 to TRBJ1-2; TRBD1 matches at 8 bases. The germline CDR1 and CDR2 sequences are SGHVS and FQNEAQ. The CDR3 has 17 residues. The J segment lost 3 bases and the V segment lost 5 bases, leaving 14 bases of the junction unmatched. In DNA form, the CDR3 reads TGTGCCAGCAGCCCTGACAGGGGTTATGGGTCCGACTATGGCTACACCTTC. Translated, it gives CASSPDRGYGSDYGYTF.

This clone was seen a few times. CDR3 bases: TGTGCCAGCAGCTTGGCAGGGAAAGGTACTGAAGCTTTCTTT. Protein sequence: CASSLAGKGTEAFF. The rearrangement joins TRBV11-3 to TRBJ1-1; TRBD1 might be the D (5 bases). Germline V gene lookup returns CDR1 SGHNT and CDR2 YENEEA. The CDR3 is 14 amino acids. V was trimmed by 3 bases and J by 5 bases, leaving 13 bases between them.

The chain is built from TRBV9 and TRBJ2-1; D is undetermined. Trimming cost V 0 bases and J 8 bases, with 12 bases left between them. The CDR3 contains 14 residues. Germline CDR1 SGDLS, CDR2 YYNGEE. The CDR3 DNA is TGTGCCAGCAGCGTAGAGAGGAGAAACTATGAGCAGTTCTTC. This codes for CASSVERRNYEQFF.

The CDR3 sequence is CASSMTALGTGDLVLYGYTF. In DNA, the CDR3 is TGTGCCAGTAGTATGACTGCTCTGGGGACAGGGGACCTCGTCCTCTATGGCTACACCTTC. The chain uses TRBV19 and TRBJ1-2, with 10 bases matching TRBD1. Germline CDR1 LNHDA, CDR2 SQIVND (reference sequence). V lost 3 bases, J lost 4 bases, and 20 bases stayed unmatched. The CDR3 is 20 amino acids.

The gene calls are TRBV7-8 and TRBJ2-3; possibly TRBD2 for D (6 bases). Germline V lookup: CDR1 SGHVS, CDR2 FQNEAQ. Deletions cut 1 base from V and 6 bases from J, with 8 bases between. The CDR3 sequence is 13 residues long. DNA of the CDR3: TGTGCCAGCAGCTTAGATCGGGGGGATACGCAGTATTTT. Translated: CASSLDRGDTQYF.

The chain has TRBV5-1 and TRBJ2-6; 7 bases align to TRBD1. This CDR3 has 14 amino acids. J was trimmed by 2 bases and V by 7 bases; bases with no gene match: 3. The germline gives CDR1 SGHRS, CDR2 YFSETQ. The DNA for the CDR3 is TGCGCCAGCGCGCAGGGGGCTGGGGCCAACGTCCTGACTTTC. The encoded protein is CASAQGAGANVLTF.

The chain joins TRBV10-1 to TRBJ2-3; TRBD1 agrees at 7 bases. Per the germline V gene, CDR1 is WNHNN and CDR2 is SYGVQD (reference sequence). Trimming cost V 8 bases and J 5 bases; bases outside gene matches: 7. The CDR3 is made up of 13 amino acids. CDR3 amino acids: CASSDRAVDTQYF. The CDR3 coding sequence is TGCGCCAGCTCCGACAGGGCCGTAGATACGCAGTATTTT.

The chain uses TRBV2 and TRBJ1-1, with 11 bases that match TRBD1. The CDR3 contains 20 residues. The V gene's germline CDR1 is SNHLY and CDR2 FYNNEI. Unmatched junction bases numbered 17, after V lost 4 bases and J lost 1 base. The CDR3 DNA follows: TGTGCCAGCAGTGGGGTTGGGACAGGGGGAGATTTATGGAGGAACACTGAAGCTTTCTTT. This sequence encodes CASSGVGTGGDLWRNTEAFF.

This clone turned up a few times. This chain joins TRBV27 and TRBJ1-3, with a possible D match to TRBD1 (5 bases). Germline-derived CDR1 and CDR2 are MNHEY and SMNVEV (reference sequence). The CDR3 contains 13 residues. V was clipped by 5 bases and J by 4 bases, with 9 bases between them. CDR3 residues: CASSRQRGNTIYF. The CDR3 DNA reads as TGTGCCAGCAGTCGACAGCGAGGAAACACCATATATTTT.

This clone was detected once. The chain joins TRBV5-5 to TRBJ1-2; perhaps TRBD1 as D (5 bases). V dropped 0 bases and J dropped 3 bases, with 6 bases sitting between them. The V gene's germline CDR1 is SGHKS and CDR2 YYEKEE (reference sequence). This CDR3 contains 13 residues. The CDR3 bases are TGTGCCAGCAGCTTGGAAGGGGACTATGGCTACACCTTC. As protein: CASSLEGDYGYTF.

This clone was seen once. This chain connects TRBV30 to TRBJ2-5; TRBD1 is a possible D gene (6 bases). Germline V gene sequence: CDR1 GTSNPN, CDR2 SVGIG (reference sequence). The CDR3 consists of 14 residues. V lost 1 base, J lost 5 bases, and 14 bases lay in between. The CDR3 region is CAWSGGPKGETQYF. The DNA for the CDR3 is TGTGCCTGGAGTGGGGGGCCCAAGGGGGAGACCCAGTACTTC.

This chain uses TRBV9 with TRBJ2-3; 7 bases match TRBD1. The CDR3 runs to 15 residues. V dropped 3 bases and J dropped 6; count of bases not matched to a gene: 10. Germline V CDR1 and CDR2: SGDLS, YYNGEE. CDR3 DNA sequence: TGTGCCAGCAGCGGAGGGGGCGGTTTAGGCGATACGCAGTATTTT. This encodes CASSGGGGLGDTQYF.

V and J are TRBV5-8 and TRBJ2-7; D is unclear. V dropped 2 bases and J dropped 4 bases, with 16 bases sitting between them. CDR3 length: 15 amino acids. The V gene's germline CDR1 is SGHTS and CDR2 YDEGEE. CDR3 protein: CASSFIGGSAYEQYF. The DNA for the CDR3 is TGTGCCAGCAGCTTTATTGGCGGCTCAGCGTACGAGCAGTACTTC.